The 22 T cell receptor beta chains below were found in one sample sequenced in a study of CD8+ T cells in alopecia areata. Following RNA extraction, reverse transcription yielded cDNA that acted as the sequencing template. The assay was immunoSEQ multiplex PCR, and TCRdb's table has in-frame clones only and misses some. The sample has some 120,000 clones, 40% to 55% seen once. Sequencing was carried out using NKG2D-low CD8+ T cells sorted from blood. Receptor source: a human donor with alopecia areata.

The V gene is TRBV2, the J gene TRBJ2-2; no definite D call. Per germline, CDR1 SNHLY and CDR2 FYNNEI. V was clipped by 6 bases and J by 2 bases, with 7 bases between them. This CDR3 region has 13 residues. Here the CDR3 reads CASSAYNTGELFF. The CDR3 nucleotides read TGTGCCAGCAGCGCCTATAACACCGGGGAGCTGTTTTTT.

The chain uses TRBV27 and TRBJ1-5; 7 nucleotides agree with TRBD1. From germline, CDR1 is MNHEY and CDR2 SMNVEV (reference sequence). J was trimmed by 6 bases and V by 4 bases; bases with no gene match: 9. The CDR3 extends over 15 amino acids. The CDR3 is CASSSHTGDRQPQHF. Written as DNA, the CDR3 is TGTGCCAGCAGTTCCCACACAGGGGACCGTCAGCCCCAGCATTTT.

The gene calls are TRBV9 and TRBJ2-3; either TRBD1 or TRBD2 may supply D (5 bases each). The CDR3 loop spans 13 amino acids. From germline, CDR1 is SGDLS and CDR2 YYNGEE. V was cut by 0 bases and J by 5 bases, with 7 bases left in between. The CDR3 reads CASSVGDEDTQYF. The CDR3 nucleotides are TGTGCCAGCAGCGTAGGGGACGAAGATACGCAGTATTTT.

This clone has only a few counts. The chain recombines TRBV14 with TRBJ2-3; D remains ambiguous. The germline V gene has CDR1 SGHDN and CDR2 FVKESK. The CDR3 extends over 14 amino acids. V lost 7 bases to trimming and J lost 1 base, with 12 bases between them. CDR3 protein: CASNDGWGTDTQYF. CDR3 nucleotides: TGTGCCAGCAACGACGGGTGGGGCACAGATACGCAGTATTTT.

The genes are TRBV29-1 and TRBJ2-7; 7 bases fit TRBD1. The germline V gene has CDR1 SQVTM and CDR2 ANQGSEA. This CDR3 spans 16 amino acids. Trimming cost V 0 bases and J 2 bases; bases outside gene matches: 10. CDR3 nucleotide sequence: TGCAGCGTTGAAGATCCGCGGAGAGGGGGCCCCTACGAGCAGTACTTC. It specifies CSVEDPRRGGPYEQYF.

The chain combines TRBV14 with TRBJ2-3, with D perhaps matching TRBD1 (6 bases). Trimming left V 3 bases short and J 3 bases short, with 19 bases between. Per germline, CDR1 SGHDN and CDR2 FVKESK. CDR3 size: 17 residues. CDR3 loop: CASSQTGGGYNTDTQYF. The CDR3 nucleotides are TGTGCCAGCAGCCAGACAGGAGGCGGATATAATACAGATACGCAGTATTTT.

The chain recombines TRBV13 with TRBJ1-2, with 7 bases identical to TRBD1. This CDR3 is 19 amino acids long. V shed 4 bases and J 8 bases; nucleotides not matched to a gene: 25. The germline gives CDR1 PRHDT, CDR2 FYEKMQ (reference sequence). The CDR3 protein is CASSSIAAVAPDRVDGYTF. The CDR3 coding sequence is TGTGCCAGCAGCTCCATCGCCGCCGTCGCCCCCGACAGGGTGGACGGCTACACCTTC.

The chain carries TRBV29-1 and TRBJ1-1; 7 bases map to TRBD1. The junction had 5 bases not matched to a gene; V was cut back by 8 bases and J by 5 bases. The germline CDR1 and CDR2 sequences are SQVTM and ANQGSEA. The CDR3 covers 11 residues. CDR3 coding DNA: TGCAGCTACAGGGGTGAGACTGAAGCTTTCTTT. As protein: CSYRGETEAFF.

The table lists this clone with a few counts. This sequence joins TRBV29-1 and TRBJ2-5; 9 bases are a match to TRBD2. V shed 4 bases, J shed 5 bases, and the junction held 8 bases outside the gene matches. CDR1 is SQVTM, CDR2 ANQGSEA, per germline. This CDR3 region has 14 residues. For the CDR3, the DNA is TGCAGCGTTGTTTTGCGGGAGGGCCGGGAGACCCAGTACTTC. Its translation is CSVVLREGRETQYF.

This CDR3 reads CASSLGQGFEETQYF. The CDR3 bases are TGCGCCAGCAGCTTGGGCCAGGGGTTTGAAGAGACCCAGTACTTC. The V and J genes are TRBV5-1 and TRBJ2-5, with D possibly being TRBD1 (6 bases). V was shortened by 0 bases and J by 3 bases, with 12 bases between the two germline ends. Germline assignment: CDR1 SGHRS and CDR2 YFSETQ. The CDR3 runs to 15 residues.

This chain uses TRBV30 with TRBJ2-1; D may match TRBD1 or TRBD2 (6 bases each). This CDR3 region has 14 residues. Between the trimmed V and J ends, which lost 6 bases and 8 bases, there was a span of 20 bases. Germline CDR1 and CDR2: GTSNPN and SVGIG (reference sequence). The DNA for the CDR3 is TGTGCCTGTTCTAGGGGGGAAGGATTAGATGAGCAGTTCTTC. The encoded protein is CACSRGEGLDEQFF. The variable domain in full, with the rest retrieved from reference TRBV30 and TRBJ2-1, is SQTIHQWPATLVQPVGSPLSLECTVEGTSNPNLYWYRQAAGRGLQLLFYSVGIGQISSEVPQNLSASRPQDRQFILSSKKLLLSDSGFYLCACSRGEGLDEQFFGPGTRLTVL.

The chain combines TRBV30 with TRBJ2-1; 8 positions match TRBD2. V lost 1 base, J lost 7 bases, and 3 bases stayed unmatched. The CDR3 is 13 amino acids. Germline V gives CDR1 GTSNPN, CDR2 SVGIG (reference sequence). The CDR3 region is CAWSAGTRNEQFF. As DNA, the CDR3 is TGTGCCTGGAGTGCCGGGACTAGGAATGAGCAGTTCTTC.

This clone was seen a few times. The chain joins TRBV7-9 to TRBJ2-1; no firm D call. Deletions cut 0 bases from V and 3 bases from J, with 6 bases between. The CDR3 consists of 14 residues. Looked up from germline, CDR1 is SEHNR and CDR2 is FQNEAQ (reference sequence). This chain's CDR3 is CASSLAGHYNEQFF. The CDR3 DNA reads TGTGCCAGCAGCTTAGCGGGCCACTACAATGAGCAGTTCTTC.

This clone was recorded a few times. This chain uses TRBV29-1 with TRBJ2-2; D possibly matches TRBD1 or TRBD2 (5 bases each). Germline V CDR1 and CDR2: SQVTM, ANQGSEA. The CDR3 contains 11 residues. V was trimmed by 4 bases and J by 7 bases, leaving 7 bases between them. CDR3 amino acids: CSVGDLGELFF. The CDR3 bases are TGCAGCGTTGGGGACCTCGGGGAGCTGTTTTTT.

Comment on this clone: Distinct nucleotide sequences in the sample also encode this CDR3. The rearrangement uses TRBV27 and TRBJ2-5; no clear D. From germline, CDR1 is MNHEY and CDR2 SMNVEV (reference sequence). Between the trimmed V and J ends, which lost 3 bases and 2 bases, there was a span of 7 bases. The CDR3 sequence is 13 residues long. The CDR3 sequence: CASSFGIQETQYF. The CDR3 DNA sequence: TGTGCCAGCAGTTTTGGGATACAAGAGACCCAGTACTTC.

The rearrangement uses TRBV30 and TRBJ2-2, with 7 bases that match TRBD2. Germline trimming cut 8 bases from V and 5 bases from J; bases unmatched to any gene: 5. Germline values: CDR1 GTSNPN, CDR2 SVGIG (reference sequence). This CDR3 has 12 residues. The CDR3 DNA sequence: TGTGCCCGATACGGGGGGACCGGGGAGCTGTTTTTT. This gives the protein CARYGGTGELFF.

The V call is TRBV13, the J call TRBJ2-1; unclear D gene. The CDR3 is made up of 13 amino acids. Germline CDR1 and CDR2: PRHDT and FYEKMQ (reference sequence). V lost 3 bases, J lost 15 bases, and 18 bases lay in between. CDR3 sequence: CASSFQDSRSRFF. CDR3 DNA: TGTGCCAGCAGCTTCCAAGACTCCCGATCGAGGTTCTTC.

The genes are TRBV14 and TRBJ2-5, with 10 bases fitting TRBD2. J was trimmed by 1 base and V by 4 bases; bases with no gene match: 18. CDR3 length: 20 residues. Germline values: CDR1 SGHDN, CDR2 FVKESK. CDR3 region: CASSPVLAGVRLAFQETQYF. CDR3 in DNA: TGTGCCAGCAGCCCAGTTCTAGCGGGAGTTAGGCTGGCCTTCCAAGAGACCCAGTACTTC.

This clone was seen a handful of times. This chain connects TRBV18 to TRBJ2-7; 7 bases line up with TRBD2. This CDR3 has 16 amino acids. CDR1 is KGHSH and CDR2 is LQKENI in the germline V gene. V lost 0 bases, J lost 6 bases, and 11 bases stayed unmatched. CDR3 sequence: CASSPPGGMFDGEQYF. The CDR3 DNA sequence: TGTGCCAGCTCACCACCCGGGGGGATGTTTGACGGCGAGCAGTACTTC.

The rearrangement links TRBV27 to TRBJ2-2; D call uncertain. The CDR3 sequence is 12 residues long. Germline CDR1 is MNHEY and CDR2 is SMNVEV (reference sequence). Trimming removed 8 bases at V and 7 bases at J, with 11 bases between. CDR3 residues: CASRPSIGELFF. CDR3 bases: TGTGCCAGCCGGCCTTCAATCGGGGAGCTGTTTTTT.

This clone was found a few times. One end of the junction is discordant with germline, which a read error may explain. V gene TRBV29-1 combines with J gene TRBJ2-7; a possible D gene is TRBD1 (6 bases). This CDR3 comprises 13 residues. Germline CDR1 is SQVTM and CDR2 is ANQGSEA. The DNA of the CDR3 is TGCAGCGGTGAAGTACAGGGTGGCGACGAGCAGTACTTC. This codes for CSGEVQGGDEQYF.

J is TRBJ2-1 and V is TRBV6-5, with 8 positions matching TRBD2. The CDR3 totals 15 residues. The germline V gene encodes CDR1 MNHEY and CDR2 SVGAGI. The V gene end was trimmed by 6 bases and the J gene end by 0 bases; junction bases not matched to a gene: 4. CDR3 coding DNA: TGTGCCAGCAGCCCCGGGGGGGGCTCCTACAATGAGCAGTTCTTC. The encoded protein is CASSPGGGSYNEQFF.